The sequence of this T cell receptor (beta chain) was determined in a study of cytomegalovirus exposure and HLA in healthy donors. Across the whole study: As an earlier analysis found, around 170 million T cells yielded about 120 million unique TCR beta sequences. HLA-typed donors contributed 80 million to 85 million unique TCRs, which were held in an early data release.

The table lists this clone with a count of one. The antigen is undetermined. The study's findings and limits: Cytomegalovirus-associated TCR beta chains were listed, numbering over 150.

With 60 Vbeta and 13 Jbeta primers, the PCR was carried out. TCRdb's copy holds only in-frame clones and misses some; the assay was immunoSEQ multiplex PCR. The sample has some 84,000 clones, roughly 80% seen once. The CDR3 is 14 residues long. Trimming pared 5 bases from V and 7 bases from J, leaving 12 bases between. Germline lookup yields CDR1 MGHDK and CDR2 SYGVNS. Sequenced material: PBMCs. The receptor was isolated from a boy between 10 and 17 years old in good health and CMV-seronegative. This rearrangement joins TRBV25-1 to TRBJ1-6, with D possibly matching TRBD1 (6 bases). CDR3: CASSYQGINSPLHF. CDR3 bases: TGTGCCAGCAGTTATCAGGGGATCAATTCACCCCTCCACTTT.